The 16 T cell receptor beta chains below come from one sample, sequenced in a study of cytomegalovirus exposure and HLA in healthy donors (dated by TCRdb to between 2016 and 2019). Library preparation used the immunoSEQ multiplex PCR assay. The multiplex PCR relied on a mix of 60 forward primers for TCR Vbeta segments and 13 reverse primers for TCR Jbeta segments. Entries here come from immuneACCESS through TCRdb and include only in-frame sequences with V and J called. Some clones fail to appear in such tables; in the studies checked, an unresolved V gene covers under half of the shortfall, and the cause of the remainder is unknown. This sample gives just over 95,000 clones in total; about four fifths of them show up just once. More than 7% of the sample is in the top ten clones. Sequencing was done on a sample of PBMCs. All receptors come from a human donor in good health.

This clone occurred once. This CDR3 is CASSKGSGVTDTQYF. The CDR3 DNA sequence: TGTGCCAGCAGCAAAGGGAGCGGGGTCACAGATACGCAGTATTTT. This chain joins TRBV6-5 and TRBJ2-3; 7 bases are shared with TRBD2. There are 15 residues in the CDR3. CDR1 MNHEY and CDR2 SVGAGI come from the germline V gene. Trimming removed 6 bases from V and 2 bases from J; junction bases left unmatched: 8.

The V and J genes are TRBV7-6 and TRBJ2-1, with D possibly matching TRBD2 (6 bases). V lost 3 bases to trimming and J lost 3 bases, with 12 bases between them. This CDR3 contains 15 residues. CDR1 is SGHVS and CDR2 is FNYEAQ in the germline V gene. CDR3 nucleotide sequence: TGTGCCAGCAGCTTTCGAGGAGGGGACTACAATGAGCAGTTCTTC. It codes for CASSFRGGDYNEQFF.

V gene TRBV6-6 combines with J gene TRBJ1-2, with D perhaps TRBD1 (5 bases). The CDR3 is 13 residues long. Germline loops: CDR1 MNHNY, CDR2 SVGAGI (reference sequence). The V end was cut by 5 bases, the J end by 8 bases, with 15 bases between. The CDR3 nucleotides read TGTGCCAGCAGTGACACGACAGCGTTCGGCTACACCTTC. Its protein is CASSDTTAFGYTF.

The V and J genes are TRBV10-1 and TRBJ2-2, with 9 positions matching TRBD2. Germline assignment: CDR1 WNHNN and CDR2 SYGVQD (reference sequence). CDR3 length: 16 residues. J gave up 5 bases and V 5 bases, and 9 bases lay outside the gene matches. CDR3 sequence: CASSPPGAGGTGELFF. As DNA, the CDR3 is TGCGCCAGCAGTCCCCCGGGAGCGGGAGGTACCGGGGAGCTGTTTTTT.

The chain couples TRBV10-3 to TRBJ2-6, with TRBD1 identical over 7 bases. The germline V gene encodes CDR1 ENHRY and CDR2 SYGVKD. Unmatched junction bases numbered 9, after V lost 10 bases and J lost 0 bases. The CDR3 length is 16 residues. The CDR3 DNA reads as TGTGCCACAGCCCTGGACAGGAGCTCTGGGGCCAACGTCCTGACTTTC. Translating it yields CATALDRSSGANVLTF.

The CDR3 loop reads CASSLGTVSNQPQHF. The CDR3 DNA reads TGTGCCAGCAGCTTAGGGACAGTTAGCAATCAGCCCCAGCATTTT. The chain uses TRBV11-2 and TRBJ1-5, with D tentatively TRBD1 (6 bases). The CDR3 contains 15 residues. Germline V gene sequence: CDR1 SGHAT, CDR2 FQNNGV. The V end was cut by 1 base, the J end by 0 bases, with 7 bases between.

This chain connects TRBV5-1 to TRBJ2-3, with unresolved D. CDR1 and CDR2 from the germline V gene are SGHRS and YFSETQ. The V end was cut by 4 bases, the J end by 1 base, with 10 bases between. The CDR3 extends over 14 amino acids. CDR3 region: CASSPSRGTDTQYF. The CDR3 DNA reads TGCGCCAGCAGCCCGTCCCGGGGCACAGATACGCAGTATTTT.

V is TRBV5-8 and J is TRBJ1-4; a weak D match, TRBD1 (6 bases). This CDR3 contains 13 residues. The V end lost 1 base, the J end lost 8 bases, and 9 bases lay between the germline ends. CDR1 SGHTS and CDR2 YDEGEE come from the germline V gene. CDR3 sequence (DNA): TGTGCCAGCAGCTTGACAGGGTTGGAAAAACTGTTTTTT. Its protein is CASSLTGLEKLFF.

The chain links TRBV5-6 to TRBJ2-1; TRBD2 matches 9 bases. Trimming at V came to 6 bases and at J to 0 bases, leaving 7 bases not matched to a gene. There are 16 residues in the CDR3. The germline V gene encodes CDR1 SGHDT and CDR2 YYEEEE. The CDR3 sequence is CASNLAGLSSYNEQFF. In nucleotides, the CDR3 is TGTGCCAGCAACCTAGCGGGACTAAGCTCCTACAATGAGCAGTTCTTC.

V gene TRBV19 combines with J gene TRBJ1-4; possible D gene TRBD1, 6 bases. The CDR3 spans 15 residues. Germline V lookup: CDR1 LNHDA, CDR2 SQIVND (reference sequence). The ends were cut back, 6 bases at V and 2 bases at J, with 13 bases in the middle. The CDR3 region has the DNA TGTGCCAGTAGCCGCAGACAGGCCACTAATGAAAAACTGTTTTTT. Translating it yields CASSRRQATNEKLFF.

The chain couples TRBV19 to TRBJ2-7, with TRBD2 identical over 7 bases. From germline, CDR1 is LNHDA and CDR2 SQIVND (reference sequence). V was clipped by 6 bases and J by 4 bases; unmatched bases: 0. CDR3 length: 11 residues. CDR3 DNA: TGTGCCAGTAGAGCGGGGTACGAGCAGTACTTC. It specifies CASRAGYEQYF. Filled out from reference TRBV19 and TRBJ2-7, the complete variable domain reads DGGITQSPKYLFRKEGQNVTLSCEQNLNHDAMYWYRQDPGQGLRLIYYSQIVNDFQKGDIAEGYSVSREKKESFPLTVTSAQKNPTAFYLCASRAGYEQYFGPGTRLTVT.

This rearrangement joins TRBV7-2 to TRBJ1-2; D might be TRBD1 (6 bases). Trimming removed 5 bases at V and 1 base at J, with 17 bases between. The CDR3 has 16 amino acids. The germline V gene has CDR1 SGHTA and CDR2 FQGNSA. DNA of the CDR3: TGTGCCAGCAGCGCAAACCCAGGGACACTTAACTATGGCTACACCTTC. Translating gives CASSANPGTLNYGYTF.

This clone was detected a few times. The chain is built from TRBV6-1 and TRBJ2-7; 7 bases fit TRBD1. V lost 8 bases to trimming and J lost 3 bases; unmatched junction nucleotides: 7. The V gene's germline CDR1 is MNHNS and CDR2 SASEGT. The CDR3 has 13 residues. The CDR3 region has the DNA TGTGCCAGCGGGACAGTGTTATTCTACGAGCAGTACTTC. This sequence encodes CASGTVLFYEQYF.

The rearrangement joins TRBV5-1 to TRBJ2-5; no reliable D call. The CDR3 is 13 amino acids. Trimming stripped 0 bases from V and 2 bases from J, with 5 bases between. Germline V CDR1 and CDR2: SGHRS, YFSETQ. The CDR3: CASSLVHQETQYF. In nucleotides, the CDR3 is TGCGCCAGCAGCTTGGTTCATCAAGAGACCCAGTACTTC. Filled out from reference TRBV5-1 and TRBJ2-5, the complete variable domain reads KAGVTQTPRYLIKTRGQQVTLSCSPISGHRSVSWYQQTPGQGLQFLFEYFSETQRNKGNFPGRFSGRQFSNSRSEMNVSTLELGDSALYLCASSLVHQETQYFGPGTRLLVL.

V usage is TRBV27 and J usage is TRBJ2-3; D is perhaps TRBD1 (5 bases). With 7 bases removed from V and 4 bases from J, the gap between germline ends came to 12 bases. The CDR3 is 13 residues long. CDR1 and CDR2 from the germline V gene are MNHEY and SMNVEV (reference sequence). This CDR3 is CASMAGLADTQYF. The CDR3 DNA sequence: TGTGCCAGCATGGCAGGGCTCGCAGATACGCAGTATTTT.

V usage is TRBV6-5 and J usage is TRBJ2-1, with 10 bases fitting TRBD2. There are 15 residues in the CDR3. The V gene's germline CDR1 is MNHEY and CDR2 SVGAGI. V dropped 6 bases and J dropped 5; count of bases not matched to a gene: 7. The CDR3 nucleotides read TGTGCCAGCAGCCGGACTAGCGGTGATAACAATGAGCAGTTCTTC. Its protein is CASSRTSGDNNEQFF.